This T cell receptor (beta chain) was documented in a study of T-cell reconstitution after alpha-beta-depleted transplantation in children. Overall study results and limits: Expanded graft clones, several hundred of them, were reportedly the source of alpha-beta T cells about two months after transplant. T-cell counts and diversity at one year following transplant were attributed mainly to newly produced T cells. There were some patients whose high TCRbeta diversity at day 60 came from surviving recipient T cells and thymic progenitors.

Unique molecular identifiers were incorporated into the prepared TCRbeta library. From the PCR reads, TCRdb called clonotypes with MiXCR, one entry per CDR3 protein. The sample lists some 830,000 distinct CDR3 sequences, 15% to 20% occurring once. A note on this clonotype: Its specificity is not known.

Here the sequenced sample was PBMCs, mostly from graft donor cells, taken 360 days after TCRalphabeta/CD19-depleted stem cell transplant. The TCR originated in a male patient aged 10 to 17 who had a stem cell transplant for acute lymphoblastic leukemia, so the T cells may come from the graft donor.

The CDR3, as DNA: TGTGCCAGTACCCAAACCGGGACTAGCGGGAGGAATGAGCAGTTCTTC. It is translated as CASTQTGTSGRNEQFF. The chain couples TRBV11-1 to TRBJ2-1; 15 bases are shared with TRBD2. J was trimmed by 7 bases and V by 9 bases; bases with no gene match: 10. CDR1 is SGHAT, CDR2 FQDESV, per germline (reference sequence). The CDR3 is made up of 16 amino acids.